This T cell receptor (beta chain) was observed in a study of blood T cell repertoires in COVID-19. About the study: Sites in the United States, Italy and Spain provided acute and convalescent COVID-19 samples. The cDNA or gDNA used as material had been derived from T cells, B-cell-depleted T cells, or PBMCs.

The junction had 9 bases not matched to a gene; V was cut back by 5 bases and J by 0 bases. CDR3 length equals 16 residues. The germline gives CDR1 MNHEY, CDR2 SMNVEV (reference sequence). In the original processing: Reference gene primer amplification gave estimated nucleated cell counts. Sequencing used immunoSEQ multiplex PCR; TCRdb keeps in-frame clones, though not all of them. V, J and clone size were drawn from that table, and D and trimming were deduced from the DNA. The table shows some 150,000 clones, with around 85% occurring only once. This chain joins TRBV27 and TRBJ2-7, with 8 positions matching TRBD1. Sequences were obtained from peripheral blood. This TCR came from a man in his fifties with acute or convalescent COVID-19. As DNA, the CDR3 is TGTGCCAGCAGTCAAAGTACAGGGGGTTACTCCTACGAGCAGTACTTC. Amino acids: CASSQSTGGYSYEQYF.